This T cell receptor (beta chain) was obtained from a study of CD8+ T cells in alopecia areata. This clone came up a few times. Collection of lesional scalp punch biopsies and peripheral blood was performed in alopecia areata patients. A FACSAria was used to sort CD4+ and CD8+ T cells. These cells came from PBMCs. Once RNA had been extracted, it was reverse transcribed into cDNA to act as the sequencing template. The data were produced by immunoSEQ multiplex PCR, yet TCRdb's version contains in-frame clones alone and is incomplete. The sample yields about 82,000 clones, roughly 50% seen once. This CDR3 region has 15 residues. Germline CDR1 reads MNHEY; CDR2 reads SMNVEV (reference sequence).

The clonotype was recovered from a human donor with alopecia areata. The sample consisted of NKG2D-high CD8+ T cells sorted from blood. V is TRBV27 and J is TRBJ2-7; no reliable D call. CDR3 nucleotides: TGTGCAACCAAACCCCAGGACCTCCCCTTCTACGAGCAGTACTTC. It is translated as CATKPQDLPFYEQYF.